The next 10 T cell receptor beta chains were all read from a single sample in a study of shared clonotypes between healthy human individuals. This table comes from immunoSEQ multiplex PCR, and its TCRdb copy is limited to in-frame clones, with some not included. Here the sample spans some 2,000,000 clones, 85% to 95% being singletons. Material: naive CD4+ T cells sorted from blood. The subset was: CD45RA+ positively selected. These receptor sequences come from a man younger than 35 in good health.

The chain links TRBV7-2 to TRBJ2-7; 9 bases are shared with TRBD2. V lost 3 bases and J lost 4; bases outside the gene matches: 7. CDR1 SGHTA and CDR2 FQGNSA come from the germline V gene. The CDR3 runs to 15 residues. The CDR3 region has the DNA TGTGCCAGCAGCTTGACTAGCGGAAACAAATACGAGCAGTACTTC. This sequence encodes CASSLTSGNKYEQYF.

This CDR3 is CASSLNGVEVQFF. The CDR3 bases are TGTGCCAGCAGCTTGAACGGTGTTGAGGTGCAGTTCTTC. V and J are TRBV5-6 and TRBJ2-1; D gene ambiguous. Germline-derived CDR1 and CDR2 are SGHDT and YYEEEE. Trimming took off 1 base at V and 12 bases at J, with 14 bases between the two ends. CDR3 length: 13 residues.

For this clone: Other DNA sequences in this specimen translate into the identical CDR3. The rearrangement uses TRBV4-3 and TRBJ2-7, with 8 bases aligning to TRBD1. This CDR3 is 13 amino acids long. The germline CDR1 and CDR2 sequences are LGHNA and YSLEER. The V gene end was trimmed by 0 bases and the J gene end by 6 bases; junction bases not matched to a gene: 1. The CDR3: CASSQDRGREQYF. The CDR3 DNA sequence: TGCGCCAGCAGCCAAGACAGGGGGCGCGAGCAGTACTTC.

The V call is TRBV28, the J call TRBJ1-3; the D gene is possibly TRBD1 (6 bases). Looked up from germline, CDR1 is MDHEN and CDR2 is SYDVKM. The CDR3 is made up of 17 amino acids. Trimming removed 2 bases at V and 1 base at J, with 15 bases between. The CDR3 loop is CASSLRGTTASGNTIYF. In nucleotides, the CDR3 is TGTGCCAGCAGTTTAAGGGGGACGACCGCTTCTGGAAACACCATATATTTT.

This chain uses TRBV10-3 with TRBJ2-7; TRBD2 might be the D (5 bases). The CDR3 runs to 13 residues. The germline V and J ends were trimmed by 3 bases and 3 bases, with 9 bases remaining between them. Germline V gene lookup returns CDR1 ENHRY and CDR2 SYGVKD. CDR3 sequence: CAISESGFYEQYF. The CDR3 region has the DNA TGTGCCATCAGTGAATCGGGATTCTACGAGCAGTACTTC.

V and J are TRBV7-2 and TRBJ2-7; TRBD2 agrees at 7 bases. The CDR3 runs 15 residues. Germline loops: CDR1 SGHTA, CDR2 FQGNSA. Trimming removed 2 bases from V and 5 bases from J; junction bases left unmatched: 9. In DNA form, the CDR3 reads TGTGCCAGCAGCTTAATCAGCGGGGACCTCAACGAGCAGTACTTC. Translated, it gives CASSLISGDLNEQYF.

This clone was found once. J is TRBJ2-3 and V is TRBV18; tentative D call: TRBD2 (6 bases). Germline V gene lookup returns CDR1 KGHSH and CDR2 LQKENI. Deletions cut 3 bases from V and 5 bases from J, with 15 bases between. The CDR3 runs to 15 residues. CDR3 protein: CASSPYGLTLDTQYF. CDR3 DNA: TGTGCCAGCTCACCCTACGGACTAACACTAGATACGCAGTATTTT.

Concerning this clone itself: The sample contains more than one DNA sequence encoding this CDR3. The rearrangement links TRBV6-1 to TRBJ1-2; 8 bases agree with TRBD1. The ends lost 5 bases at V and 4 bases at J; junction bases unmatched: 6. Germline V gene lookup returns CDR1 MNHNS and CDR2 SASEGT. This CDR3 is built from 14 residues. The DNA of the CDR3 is TGTGCCAGCAGTCCGACAGGGGAAGGCTATGGCTACACCTTC. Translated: CASSPTGEGYGYTF.

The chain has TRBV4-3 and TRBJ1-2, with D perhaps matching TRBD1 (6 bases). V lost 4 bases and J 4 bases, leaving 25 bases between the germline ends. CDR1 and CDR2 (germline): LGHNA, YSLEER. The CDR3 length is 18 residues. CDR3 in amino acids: CASSLEKSFWGPAYGYTF. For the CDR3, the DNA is TGCGCCAGCAGCCTAGAAAAGTCGTTCTGGGGGCCGGCCTATGGCTACACCTTC.

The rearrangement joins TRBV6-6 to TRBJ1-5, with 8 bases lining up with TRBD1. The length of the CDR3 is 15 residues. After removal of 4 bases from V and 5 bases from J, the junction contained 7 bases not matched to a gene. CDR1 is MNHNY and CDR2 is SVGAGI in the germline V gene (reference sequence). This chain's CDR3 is CASSFTGTGHQPQHF. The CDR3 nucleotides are TGTGCCAGCAGTTTCACCGGGACAGGTCATCAGCCCCAGCATTTT.